In this sample, the clone carrying this T cell receptor beta chain turned up a few times. Its antigen is unknown. Trimming shortened V by 4 bases and J by 9 bases, and 23 bases separated the two germline ends. The CDR3 consists of 16 residues. Germline V CDR1 and CDR2: SGHRS, YFSETQ. The data stem from a study of PD-1 blockade in classical Hodgkin lymphoma. Study context: On a schedule of every 2 weeks, patients received nivolumab 3 mg/kg intravenously. Study-wide results and limits: TCR diversity at baseline was reported to be reduced in newly diagnosed patients relative to healthy donors. Complete responders' diversity at baseline resembled that of newly diagnosed patients. There was a significant rise in CD4+ TCR diversity by C4D1, with no such rise for CD8+.

Produced via immunoSEQ multiplex PCR; TCRdb's table is partial and in-frame only. The sample contains 9,500 to 15,000 clones, around 80% of which appear only once. Every patient relapsed after autologous stem cell transplantation, and brentuximab vedotin exposure varied. Magnetic depletion of unwanted cells isolated CD4+ T cells from thawed PBMCs. The TCR originated in a human donor with classical Hodgkin lymphoma. The starting material was CD4+ T cells from blood, obtained at baseline. This chain uses TRBV5-1 with TRBJ2-1, with D possibly being TRBD1 or TRBD2 (6 bases each). The CDR3 protein is CASSPFLGGQVIEQFF. The CDR3 DNA is TGCGCCAGCAGCCCGTTTCTAGGGGGGCAAGTGATTGAGCAGTTCTTC. The entire variable domain, with the rest obtained from reference TRBV5-1 and TRBJ2-1, is as follows: KAGVTQTPRYLIKTRGQQVTLSCSPISGHRSVSWYQQTPGQGLQFLFEYFSETQRNKGNFPGRFSGRQFSNSRSEMNVSTLELGDSALYLCASSPFLGGQVIEQFFGPGTRLTVL.